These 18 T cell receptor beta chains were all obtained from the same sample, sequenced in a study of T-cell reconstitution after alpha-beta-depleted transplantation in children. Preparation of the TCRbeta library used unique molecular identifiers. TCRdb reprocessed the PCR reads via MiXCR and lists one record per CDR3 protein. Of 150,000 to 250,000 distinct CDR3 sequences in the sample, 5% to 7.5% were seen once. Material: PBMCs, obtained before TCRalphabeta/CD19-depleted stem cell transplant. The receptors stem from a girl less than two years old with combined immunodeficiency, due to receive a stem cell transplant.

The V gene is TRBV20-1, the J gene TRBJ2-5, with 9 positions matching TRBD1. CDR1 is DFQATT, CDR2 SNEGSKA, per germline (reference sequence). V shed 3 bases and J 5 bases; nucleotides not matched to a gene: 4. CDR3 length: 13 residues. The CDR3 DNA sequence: TGCAGTGCTAGGGACAGGGGATGGGAGACCCAGTACTTC. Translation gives CSARDRGWETQYF.

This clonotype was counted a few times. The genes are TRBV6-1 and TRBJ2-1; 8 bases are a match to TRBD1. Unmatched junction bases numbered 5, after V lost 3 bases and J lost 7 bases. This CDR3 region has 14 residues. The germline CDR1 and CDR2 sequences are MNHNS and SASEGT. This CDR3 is CASSDRQGLNEQFF. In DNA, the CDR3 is TGTGCCAGCAGTGACCGACAGGGGTTGAATGAGCAGTTCTTC.

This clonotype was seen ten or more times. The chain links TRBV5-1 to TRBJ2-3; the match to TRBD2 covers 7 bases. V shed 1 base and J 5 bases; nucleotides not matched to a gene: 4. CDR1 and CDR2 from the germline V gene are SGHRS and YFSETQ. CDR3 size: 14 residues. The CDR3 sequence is CASSLRWEGDTQYF. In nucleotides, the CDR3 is TGCGCCAGCAGCTTGAGGTGGGAGGGAGATACGCAGTATTTT.

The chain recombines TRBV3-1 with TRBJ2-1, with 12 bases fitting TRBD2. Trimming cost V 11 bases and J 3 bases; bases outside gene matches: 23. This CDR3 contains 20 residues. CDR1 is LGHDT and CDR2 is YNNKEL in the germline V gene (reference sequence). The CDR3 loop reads CASSQDRPYGLAGNYNEQFF. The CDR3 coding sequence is TGTGCCTCCTCCCAAGATAGGCCTTACGGACTAGCGGGGAACTACAATGAGCAGTTCTTC.

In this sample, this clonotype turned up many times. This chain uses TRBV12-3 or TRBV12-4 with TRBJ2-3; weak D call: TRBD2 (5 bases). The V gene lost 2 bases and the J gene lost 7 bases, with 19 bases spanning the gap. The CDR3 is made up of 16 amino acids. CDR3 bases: TGTGCCAGCAGTTTAACTAGTTTTAGATCCACGCATACGCAGTATTTT. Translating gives CASSLTSFRSTHTQYF.

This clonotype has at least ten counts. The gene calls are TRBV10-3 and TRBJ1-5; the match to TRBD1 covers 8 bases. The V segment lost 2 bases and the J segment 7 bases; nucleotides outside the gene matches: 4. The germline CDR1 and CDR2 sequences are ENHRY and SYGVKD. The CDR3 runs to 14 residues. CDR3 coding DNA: TGTGCCATCAGTGAGGGACAGGGCGGGCAGCCCCAGCATTTT. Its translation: CAISEGQGGQPQHF.

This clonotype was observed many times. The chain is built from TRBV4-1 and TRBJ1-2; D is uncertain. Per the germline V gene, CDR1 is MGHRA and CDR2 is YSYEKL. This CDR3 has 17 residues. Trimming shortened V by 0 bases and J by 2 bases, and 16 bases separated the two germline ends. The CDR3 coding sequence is TGCGCCAGCAGCCAAGAGGCAACAGTCCCGGGGAACTATGGCTACACCTTC. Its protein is CASSQEATVPGNYGYTF.

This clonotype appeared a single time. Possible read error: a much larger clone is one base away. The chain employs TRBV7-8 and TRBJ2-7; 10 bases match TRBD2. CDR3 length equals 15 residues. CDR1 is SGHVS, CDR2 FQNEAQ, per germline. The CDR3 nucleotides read TGTGCCAGCAGCTATCCTAGCGGGAGTTACTACGTGCAGTACTTC. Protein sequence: CASSYPSGSYYVQYF.

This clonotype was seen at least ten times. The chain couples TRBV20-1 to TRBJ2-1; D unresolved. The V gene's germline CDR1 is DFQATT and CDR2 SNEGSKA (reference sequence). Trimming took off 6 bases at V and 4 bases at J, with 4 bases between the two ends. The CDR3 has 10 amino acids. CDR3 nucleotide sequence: TGCAGTGCAATATACAATGAGCAGTTCTTC. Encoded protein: CSAIYNEQFF.

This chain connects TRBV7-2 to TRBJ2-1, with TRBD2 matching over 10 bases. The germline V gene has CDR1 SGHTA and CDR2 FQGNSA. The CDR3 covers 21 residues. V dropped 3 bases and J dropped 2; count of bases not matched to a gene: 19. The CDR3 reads CASSFRFPGLAPQRAYNEQFF. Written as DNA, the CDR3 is TGTGCCAGCAGCTTTCGATTCCCGGGACTAGCGCCCCAACGGGCCTACAATGAGCAGTTCTTC.

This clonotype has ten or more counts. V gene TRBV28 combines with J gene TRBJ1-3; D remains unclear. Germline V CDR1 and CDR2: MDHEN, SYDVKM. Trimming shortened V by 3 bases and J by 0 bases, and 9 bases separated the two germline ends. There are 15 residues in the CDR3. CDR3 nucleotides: TGTGCCAGCAGTTTCGGTCGGAGCTCTGGAAACACCATATATTTT. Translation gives CASSFGRSSGNTIYF.

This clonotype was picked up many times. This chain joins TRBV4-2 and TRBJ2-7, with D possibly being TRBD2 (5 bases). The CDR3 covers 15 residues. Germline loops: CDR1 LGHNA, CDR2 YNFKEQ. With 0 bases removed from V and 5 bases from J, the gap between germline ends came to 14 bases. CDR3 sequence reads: CASSQEGLPRHEQYF. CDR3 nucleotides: TGTGCCAGCAGCCAAGAAGGACTCCCGCGGCACGAGCAGTACTTC.

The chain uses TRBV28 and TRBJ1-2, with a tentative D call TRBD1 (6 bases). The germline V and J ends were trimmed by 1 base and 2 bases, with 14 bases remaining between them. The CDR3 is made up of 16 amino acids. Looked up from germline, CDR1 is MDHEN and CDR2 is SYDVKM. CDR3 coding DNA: TGTGCCAGCAGTTTATACGGGGGCAGCCCAAACTATGGCTACACCTTC. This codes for CASSLYGGSPNYGYTF.

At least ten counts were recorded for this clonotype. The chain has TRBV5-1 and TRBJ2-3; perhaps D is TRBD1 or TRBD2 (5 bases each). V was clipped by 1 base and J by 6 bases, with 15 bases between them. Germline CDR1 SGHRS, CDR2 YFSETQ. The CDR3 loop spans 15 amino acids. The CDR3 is CASSLLGDQFDTQYF. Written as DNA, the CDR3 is TGCGCCAGCAGCTTGCTTGGGGACCAATTCGATACGCAGTATTTT.

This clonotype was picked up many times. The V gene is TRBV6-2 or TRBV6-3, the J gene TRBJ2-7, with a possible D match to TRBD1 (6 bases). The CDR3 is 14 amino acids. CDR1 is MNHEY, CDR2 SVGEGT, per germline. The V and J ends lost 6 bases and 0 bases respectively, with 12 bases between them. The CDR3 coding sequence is TGTGCCAGCAGCCAGGACAGTCTCTCCTACGAGCAGTACTTC. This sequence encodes CASSQDSLSYEQYF.

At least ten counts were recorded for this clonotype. CDR3 in DNA: TGTGCCAGCAGCCCGGTTGCAGGGGTGTACGAGCAGTACTTC. It is translated as CASSPVAGVYEQYF. V gene TRBV7-2 combines with J gene TRBJ2-7; tentatively, D is TRBD1 (6 bases). Germline CDR1 reads SGHTA; CDR2 reads FQGNSA. Trimming removed 5 bases at V and 4 bases at J, with 15 bases between. The CDR3 covers 14 residues.

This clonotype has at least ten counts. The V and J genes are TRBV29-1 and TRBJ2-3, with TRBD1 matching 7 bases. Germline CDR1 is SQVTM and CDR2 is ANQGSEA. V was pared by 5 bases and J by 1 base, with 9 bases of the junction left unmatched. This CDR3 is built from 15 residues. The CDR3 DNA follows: TGCAGCGTTCTTAGGGACAGTACCCGCACAGATACGCAGTATTTT. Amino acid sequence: CSVLRDSTRTDTQYF.

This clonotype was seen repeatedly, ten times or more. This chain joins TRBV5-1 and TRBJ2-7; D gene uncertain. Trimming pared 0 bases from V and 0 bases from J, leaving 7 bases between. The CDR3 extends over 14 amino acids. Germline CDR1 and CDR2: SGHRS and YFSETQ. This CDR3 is CASSLVENSYEQYF. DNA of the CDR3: TGCGCCAGCAGCTTGGTTGAAAACTCCTACGAGCAGTACTTC.